The 22 T cell receptor beta chains presented below share a single source sample, sequenced in a study of control samples from healthy donors and cancer patients (dated by TCRdb to the early 2020s). Libraries were prepared through the immunoSEQ multiplex PCR assay. TCRdb re-hosts the immuneACCESS table, in-frame sequences only. Its copies lack some clones; in the studies checked, an unresolved V gene accounts for under half of them, and the cause for the rest is not known. Counted in this sample were under 450,000 clones; more than 80% of them appeared once. Approximately 6.3% of the sample is held by the ten biggest clonotypes. Sequenced input: PBMCs. The receptors stem from a man aged 35 to 55 with head and neck cancer.

The chain employs TRBV28 and TRBJ2-6, with 7 positions matching TRBD1. V dropped 7 bases and J dropped 4; count of bases not matched to a gene: 4. The germline V gene encodes CDR1 MDHEN and CDR2 SYDVKM. This CDR3 contains 14 residues. CDR3 sequence: CASNDRVGANVLTF. The DNA for the CDR3 is TGTGCCAGCAATGACAGGGTAGGGGCCAACGTCCTGACTTTC. Variable domain in full (rest from reference TRBV28 and TRBJ2-6): DVKVTQSSRYLVKRTGEKVFLECVQDMDHENMFWYRQDPGLGLRLIYFSYDVKMKEKGDIPEGYSVSREKKERFSLILESASTNQTSMYLCASNDRVGANVLTFGAGSRLTVL.

This sequence joins TRBV15 and TRBJ1-5; D is possibly TRBD1 (6 bases). Between the trimmed V and J ends, which lost 0 bases and 4 bases, there was a span of 13 bases. Germline CDR1 is LNHNV and CDR2 is YYDKDF (reference sequence). CDR3 length equals 16 residues. The CDR3 reads CATSRDLGGVNQPQHF. The CDR3 DNA follows: TGTGCCACCAGCAGAGATCTGGGGGGCGTAAATCAGCCCCAGCATTTT.

V and J are TRBV28 and TRBJ2-3; possibly TRBD1 or TRBD2 for D (6 bases each). Germline V lookup: CDR1 MDHEN, CDR2 SYDVKM. This CDR3 has 16 residues. Deletions cut 2 bases from V and 4 bases from J, with 16 bases between. The CDR3, as DNA: TGTGCCAGCAGTTTACCCCTCCTGGGGGGCGCAGATACGCAGTATTTT. Residues: CASSLPLLGGADTQYF.

This rearrangement joins TRBV6-5 to TRBJ2-7, with 9 bases fitting TRBD2. Germline loops: CDR1 MNHEY, CDR2 SVGAGI. CDR3 length equals 15 residues. V was pared by 7 bases and J by 2 bases, with 9 bases of the junction left unmatched. Here the CDR3 DNA reads TGTGCCAGCACTCGACTAGCGGACTCCACCTACGAGCAGTACTTC. Translated: CASTRLADSTYEQYF.

The gene calls are TRBV10-1 and TRBJ1-2; D uncertain. This CDR3 has 13 amino acids. The germline gives CDR1 WNHNN, CDR2 SYGVQD (reference sequence). V was clipped by 5 bases and J by 0 bases, with 7 bases between them. CDR3 bases: TGCGCCAGCAGTCCCGGGACTAACTATGGCTACACCTTC. It yields the protein CASSPGTNYGYTF.

The chain employs TRBV7-3 and TRBJ2-5; 8 bases map to TRBD1. CDR1 is SGHTA, CDR2 FQGTGA, per germline. J was trimmed by 2 bases and V by 1 base; bases with no gene match: 0. The CDR3 is 14 residues long. CDR3 residues: CASSLNRGQETQYF. CDR3 bases: TGTGCCAGCAGCTTAAACAGGGGGCAAGAGACCCAGTACTTC. The complete variable domain, with remaining parts taken from reference TRBV7-3 and TRBJ2-5, reads GAGVSQTPSNKVTEKGKYVELRCDPISGHTALYWYRQSLGQGPEFLIYFQGTGAADDSGLPNDRFFAVRPEGSVSTLKIQRTERGDSAVYLCASSLNRGQETQYFGPGTRLLVL.

This chain connects TRBV5-6 to TRBJ2-7; D is unresolved. Trimming took 4 bases from V and 3 from J, leaving 11 bases between them. This CDR3 spans 13 amino acids. Germline-derived CDR1 and CDR2 are SGHDT and YYEEEE. The CDR3 coding sequence is TGTGCCAGCAGCCGACAATTTATCTACGAGCAGTACTTC. Its protein product is CASSRQFIYEQYF.

This clone has just a few counts. The chain carries TRBV24-1 and TRBJ1-3; TRBD1 aligns across 11 bases. The CDR3 loop spans 16 amino acids. Germline loops: CDR1 KGHDR, CDR2 SFDVKD. V was clipped by 4 bases and J by 4 bases; unmatched bases: 5. CDR3 sequence reads: CATSDPRTGGGNTIYF. CDR3 nucleotides: TGTGCCACCAGTGACCCGCGGACAGGGGGCGGAAACACCATATATTTT.

The V call is TRBV7-8, the J call TRBJ1-1, with 7 bases identical to TRBD1. Trimming cost V 5 bases and J 8 bases; bases outside gene matches: 8. The germline V gene has CDR1 SGHVS and CDR2 FQNEAQ. The CDR3 loop spans 13 amino acids. CDR3 region: CASSIGQAREAFF. CDR3 nucleotide sequence: TGTGCCAGCAGCATTGGACAGGCCCGGGAAGCTTTCTTT.

The CDR3 DNA reads TGTGCCAGCAGTTACTTCGGACAGGGGAACACTGAAGCTTTCTTT. Translation gives CASSYFGQGNTEAFF. The gene calls are TRBV6-5 and TRBJ1-1, with TRBD1 matching over 8 bases. After removal of 1 base from V and 1 base from J, the junction contained 2 bases not matched to a gene. Germline CDR1 is MNHEY and CDR2 is SVGAGI. The CDR3 consists of 15 residues.

The chain joins TRBV19 to TRBJ1-1; 8 nucleotides align to TRBD1. The germline gives CDR1 LNHDA, CDR2 SQIVND (reference sequence). The CDR3 spans 14 residues. V trimming: 5 bases; J trimming: 4 bases; junction bases outside the gene matches: 6. As DNA, the CDR3 is TGTGCCAGTAGTGCCGGGACAGGTGGCACTGAAGCTTTCTTT. Protein: CASSAGTGGTEAFF. The whole variable domain, remainder taken from reference TRBV19 and TRBJ1-1, is DGGITQSPKYLFRKEGQNVTLSCEQNLNHDAMYWYRQDPGQGLRLIYYSQIVNDFQKGDIAEGYSVSREKKESFPLTVTSAQKNPTAFYLCASSAGTGGTEAFFGQGTRLTVV.

The chain is built from TRBV7-2 and TRBJ2-3, with a weak D call TRBD1 (6 bases). V was trimmed by 1 base and J by 4 bases, leaving 6 bases between them. The CDR3 is made up of 13 amino acids. Germline V gives CDR1 SGHTA, CDR2 FQGNSA. Here the CDR3 reads CASSLGQADTQYF. CDR3 DNA: TGTGCCAGCAGCTTAGGACAGGCAGATACGCAGTATTTT.

This sequence joins TRBV30 and TRBJ1-5, with 10 nucleotides matching TRBD1. CDR3 size: 13 residues. Trimming at V came to 8 bases and at J to 2 bases, leaving 3 bases not matched to a gene. The germline V gene has CDR1 GTSNPN and CDR2 SVGIG (reference sequence). The CDR3 reads CAEGQGGNQPQHF. The CDR3 DNA sequence: TGTGCCGAAGGACAGGGGGGCAATCAGCCCCAGCATTTT.

V usage is TRBV5-1 and J usage is TRBJ2-5, with TRBD1 matching 9 bases. The V and J ends lost 1 base and 5 bases, in that order; junction bases with no gene match: 9. The CDR3 covers 16 residues. Per the germline V gene, CDR1 is SGHRS and CDR2 is YFSETQ. The CDR3 DNA reads TGCGCCAGCAGCTTGAGGGTGGGGACAGGGATTGAGACCCAGTACTTC. Protein product: CASSLRVGTGIETQYF.

This clone was detected only once. The J gene is TRBJ1-5, the V gene TRBV28, with D possibly TRBD1 on 6 matching bases. The CDR3 extends over 16 amino acids. Germline V gene sequence: CDR1 MDHEN, CDR2 SYDVKM. The germline V and J ends were trimmed by 5 bases and 0 bases, with 14 bases remaining between them. The CDR3 loop is CASSNGGPSSNQPQHF. In DNA, the CDR3 is TGTGCCAGCAGTAACGGGGGGCCGAGTAGCAATCAGCCCCAGCATTTT.

Details on this clone: The sample holds other DNA sequences that translate to the same CDR3. This chain joins TRBV6-1 and TRBJ1-1; possible D gene TRBD1, 6 bases. The CDR3 is 13 amino acids. Trimming pared 3 bases from V and 2 bases from J, leaving 7 bases between. CDR1 and CDR2 (germline): MNHNS, SASEGT. CDR3 sequence (DNA): TGTGCCAGCAGTGACAGGGGTAACACTGAAGCTTTCTTT. This encodes CASSDRGNTEAFF.

This sequence joins TRBV19 and TRBJ1-5; TRBD1 matches at 7 bases. This CDR3 spans 14 amino acids. After removal of 6 bases from V and 4 bases from J, the junction contained 6 bases not matched to a gene. Per germline, CDR1 LNHDA and CDR2 SQIVND (reference sequence). The CDR3 reads CASSPQGTNQPQHF. CDR3 sequence (DNA): TGTGCCAGTAGCCCACAGGGGACTAATCAGCCCCAGCATTTT.

The J gene is TRBJ2-3, the V gene TRBV11-2; 9 bases are shared with TRBD1. CDR1 SGHAT and CDR2 FQNNGV come from the germline V gene. The CDR3 runs 14 residues. The junction had 3 bases not matched to a gene; V was cut back by 5 bases and J by 3 bases. Written as DNA, the CDR3 is TGTGCCAGCAGCACCGGGACAGGGACAGATACGCAGTATTTT. Protein sequence: CASSTGTGTDTQYF.

The chain has TRBV11-3 and TRBJ2-1; D is perhaps TRBD1 (7 bases). Trimming shortened V by 0 bases and J by 5 bases, and 17 bases separated the two germline ends. This CDR3 has 17 amino acids. CDR1 SGHNT and CDR2 YENEEA come from the germline V gene. In DNA, the CDR3 is TGTGCCAGCAGCTTAGATTGGGCAGGGGGGCTAGACAATGAGCAGTTCTTC. Protein product: CASSLDWAGGLDNEQFF.

The chain links TRBV28 to TRBJ2-7, with D possibly matching TRBD1 (6 bases). The CDR3 runs 16 residues. Germline loops: CDR1 MDHEN, CDR2 SYDVKM. V lost 8 bases and J lost 3, with 23 bases in between. The CDR3 loop reads CASVQGEGLSSYEQYF. The CDR3 DNA reads as TGTGCCAGCGTACAGGGTGAGGGGCTCTCCAGCTACGAGCAGTACTTC.

V is TRBV4-1 and J is TRBJ1-6; perhaps TRBD1 as D (5 bases). The CDR3 runs to 15 residues. Germline-derived CDR1 and CDR2 are MGHRA and YSYEKL. V lost 1 base and J lost 8, with 12 bases in between. The CDR3 DNA follows: TGCGCCAGCAGCCAAGCTAGGGGTACCGATTCACCCCTCCACTTT. It translates to CASSQARGTDSPLHF.

The V call is TRBV7-6, the J call TRBJ1-1, with 11 bases fitting TRBD1. The length of the CDR3 is 18 residues. V was pared by 2 bases and J by 3 bases, with 11 bases of the junction left unmatched. Germline V gene lookup returns CDR1 SGHVS and CDR2 FNYEAQ. CDR3 in DNA: TGTGCCAGCAGCTTATCCCGGACAGGGGGCATTGTGGACACTGAAGCTTTCTTT. Amino acids: CASSLSRTGGIVDTEAFF. The variable domain in full, with the rest retrieved from reference TRBV7-6 and TRBJ1-1, is GAGVSQSPRYKVTKRGQDVALRCDPISGHVSLYWYRQALGQGPEFLTYFNYEAQQDKSGLPNDRFSAERPEGSISTLTIQRTEQRDSAMYRCASSLSRTGGIVDTEAFFGQGTRLTVV.